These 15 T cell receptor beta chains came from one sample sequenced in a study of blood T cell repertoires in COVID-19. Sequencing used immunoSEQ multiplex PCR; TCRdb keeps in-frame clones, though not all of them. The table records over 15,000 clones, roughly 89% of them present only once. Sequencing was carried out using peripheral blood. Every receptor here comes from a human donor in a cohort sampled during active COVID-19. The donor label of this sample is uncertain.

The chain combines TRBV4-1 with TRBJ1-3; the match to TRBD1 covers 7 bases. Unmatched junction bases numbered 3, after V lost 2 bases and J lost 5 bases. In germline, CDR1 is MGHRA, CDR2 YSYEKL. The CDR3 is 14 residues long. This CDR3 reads CASSQPGQRNTIYF. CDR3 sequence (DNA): TGCGCCAGCAGCCAACCGGGACAGCGAAACACCATATATTTT.

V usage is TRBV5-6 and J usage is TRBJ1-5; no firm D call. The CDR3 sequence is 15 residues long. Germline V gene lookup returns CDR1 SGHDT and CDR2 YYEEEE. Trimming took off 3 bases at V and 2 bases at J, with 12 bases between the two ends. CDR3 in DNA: TGTGCCAGCAGCTCCTTGAATCGGGGCAATCAGCCCCAGCATTTT. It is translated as CASSSLNRGNQPQHF.

The CDR3 nucleotides are TGTGCCAGCAGTGAAGTGGCGGGACAGGAAGAGACCCAGTACTTC. It is translated as CASSEVAGQEETQYF. This chain joins TRBV2 and TRBJ2-5, with 8 positions matching TRBD1. The V gene's germline CDR1 is SNHLY and CDR2 FYNNEI. The CDR3 is 15 residues long. J lost 3 bases, V lost 1 base, and 4 bases had no gene match.

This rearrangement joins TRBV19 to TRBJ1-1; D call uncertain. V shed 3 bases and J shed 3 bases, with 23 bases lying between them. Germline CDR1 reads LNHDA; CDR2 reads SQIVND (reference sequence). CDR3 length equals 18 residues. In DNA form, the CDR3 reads TGTGCCAGTAGTATTTTGTCGCCCTCCTACCCCATGGACACTGAAGCTTTCTTT. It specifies CASSILSPSYPMDTEAFF.

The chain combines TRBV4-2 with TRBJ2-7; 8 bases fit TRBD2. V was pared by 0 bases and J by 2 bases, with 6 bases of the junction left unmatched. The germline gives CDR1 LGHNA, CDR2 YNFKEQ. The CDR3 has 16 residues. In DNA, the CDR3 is TGTGCCAGCAGCCAAGACCCAGCGGGAGAGGCCTACGAGCAGTACTTC. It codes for CASSQDPAGEAYEQYF.

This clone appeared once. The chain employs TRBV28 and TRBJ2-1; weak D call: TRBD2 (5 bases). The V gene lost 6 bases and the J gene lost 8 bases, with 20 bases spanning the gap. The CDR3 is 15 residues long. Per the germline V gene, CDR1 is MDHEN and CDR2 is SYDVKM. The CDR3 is CASSQSKIGGYEQFF. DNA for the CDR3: TGTGCCAGCAGCCAATCTAAGATAGGCGGGTATGAGCAGTTCTTC.

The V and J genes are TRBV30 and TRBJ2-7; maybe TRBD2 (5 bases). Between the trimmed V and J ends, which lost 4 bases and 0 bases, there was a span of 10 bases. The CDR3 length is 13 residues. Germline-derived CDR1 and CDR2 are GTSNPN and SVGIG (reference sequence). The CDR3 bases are TGTGCCTGGACGAGACTACCCTCCTACGAGCAGTACTTC. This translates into CAWTRLPSYEQYF. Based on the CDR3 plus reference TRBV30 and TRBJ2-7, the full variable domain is SQTIHQWPATLVQPVGSPLSLECTVEGTSNPNLYWYRQAAGRGLQLLFYSVGIGQISSEVPQNLSASRPQDRQFILSSKKLLLSDSGFYLCAWTRLPSYEQYFGPGTRLTVT.

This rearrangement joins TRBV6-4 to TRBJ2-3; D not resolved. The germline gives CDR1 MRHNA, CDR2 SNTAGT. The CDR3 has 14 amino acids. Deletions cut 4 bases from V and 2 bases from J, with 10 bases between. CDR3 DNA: TGTGCCAGCAGTGGTGGCAAAGACACAGATACGCAGTATTTT. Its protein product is CASSGGKDTDTQYF.

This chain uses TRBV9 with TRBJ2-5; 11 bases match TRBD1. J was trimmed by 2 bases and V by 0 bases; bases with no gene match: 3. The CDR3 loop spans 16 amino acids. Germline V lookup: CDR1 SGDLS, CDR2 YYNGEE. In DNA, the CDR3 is TGTGCCAGCAGCGTAGCAGGGACAGGGGGTCAAGAGACCCAGTACTTC. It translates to CASSVAGTGGQETQYF.

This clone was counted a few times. The CDR3 spells CASSQGQTLYYEQYF. The CDR3 nucleotides are TGTGCCAGCAGCCAAGGACAGACCCTTTACTACGAGCAGTACTTC. The chain joins TRBV14 to TRBJ2-7, with a possible D match to TRBD1 (5 bases). V shed 1 base and J shed 3 bases, with 13 bases lying between them. Germline V gene lookup returns CDR1 SGHDN and CDR2 FVKESK. This CDR3 is 15 amino acids long. Full variable domain (rest looked up from reference TRBV14 and TRBJ2-7): EAGVTQFPSHSVIEKGQTVTLRCDPISGHDNLYWYRRVMGKEIKFLLHFVKESKQDESGMPNNRFLAERTGGTYSTLKVQPAELEDSGVYFCASSQGQTLYYEQYFGPGTRLTVT.

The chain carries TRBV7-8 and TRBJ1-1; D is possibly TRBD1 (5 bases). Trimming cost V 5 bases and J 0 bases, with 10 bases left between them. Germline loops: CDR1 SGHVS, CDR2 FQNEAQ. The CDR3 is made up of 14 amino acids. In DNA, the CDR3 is TGTGCCAGCAGCGCGACAGAAGTGAACACTGAAGCTTTCTTT. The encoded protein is CASSATEVNTEAFF.

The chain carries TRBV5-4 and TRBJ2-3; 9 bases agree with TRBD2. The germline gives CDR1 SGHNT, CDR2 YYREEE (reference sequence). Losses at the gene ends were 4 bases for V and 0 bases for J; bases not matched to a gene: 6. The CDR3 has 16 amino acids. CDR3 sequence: CASSTYSGSSTDTQYF. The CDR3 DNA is TGTGCCAGCAGCACATATAGCGGGAGCAGCACAGATACGCAGTATTTT.

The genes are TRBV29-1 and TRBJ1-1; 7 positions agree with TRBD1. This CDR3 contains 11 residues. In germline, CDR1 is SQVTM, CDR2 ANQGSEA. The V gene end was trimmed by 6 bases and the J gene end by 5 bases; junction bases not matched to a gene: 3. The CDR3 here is CSVWTGTEAFF. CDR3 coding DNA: TGCAGCGTCTGGACAGGAACTGAAGCTTTCTTT.

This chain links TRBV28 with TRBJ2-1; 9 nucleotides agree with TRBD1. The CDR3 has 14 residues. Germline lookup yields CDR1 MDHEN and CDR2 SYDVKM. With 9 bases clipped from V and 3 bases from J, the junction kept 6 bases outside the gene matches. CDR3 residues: CASLGDRVYNEQFF. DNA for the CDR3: TGTGCCAGTTTAGGGGACAGGGTCTACAATGAGCAGTTCTTC.

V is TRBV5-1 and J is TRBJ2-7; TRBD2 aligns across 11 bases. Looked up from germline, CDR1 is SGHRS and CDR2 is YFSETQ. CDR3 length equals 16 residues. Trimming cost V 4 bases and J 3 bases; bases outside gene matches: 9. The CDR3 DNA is TGCGCCAGCAGCCCTTTCCCTCTAGCGGGAGGCTACGAGCAGTACTTC. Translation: CASSPFPLAGGYEQYF.